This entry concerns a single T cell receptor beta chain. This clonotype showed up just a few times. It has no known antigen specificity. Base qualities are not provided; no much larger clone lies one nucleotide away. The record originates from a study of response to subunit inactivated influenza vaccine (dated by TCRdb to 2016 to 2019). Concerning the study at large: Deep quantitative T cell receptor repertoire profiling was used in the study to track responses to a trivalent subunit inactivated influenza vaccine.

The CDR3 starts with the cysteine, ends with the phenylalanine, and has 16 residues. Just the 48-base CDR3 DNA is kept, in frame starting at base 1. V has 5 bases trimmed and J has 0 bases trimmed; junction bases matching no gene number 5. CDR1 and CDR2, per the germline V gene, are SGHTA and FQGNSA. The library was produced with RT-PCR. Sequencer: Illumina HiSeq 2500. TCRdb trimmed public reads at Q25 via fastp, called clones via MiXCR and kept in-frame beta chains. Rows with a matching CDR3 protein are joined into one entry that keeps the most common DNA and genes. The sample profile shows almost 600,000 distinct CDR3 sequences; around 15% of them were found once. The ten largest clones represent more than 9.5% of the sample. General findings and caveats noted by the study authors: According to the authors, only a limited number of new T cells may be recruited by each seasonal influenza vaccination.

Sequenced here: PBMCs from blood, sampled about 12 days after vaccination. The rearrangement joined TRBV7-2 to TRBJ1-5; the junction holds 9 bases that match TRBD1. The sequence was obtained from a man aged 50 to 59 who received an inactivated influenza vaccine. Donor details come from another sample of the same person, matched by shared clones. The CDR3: CASSAGTGNSNQPQHF. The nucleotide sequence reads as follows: TGTGCCAGCAGCGCCGGGACAGGGAATAGCAATCAGCCCCAGCATTTT.